The present entry profiles one T cell receptor (beta chain) with its context. No antigen is known for it. The sample holds no much larger clone one base away, and base qualities are not on file. The CDR3 contains 15 residues, cysteine and phenylalanine counted. The only DNA kept is the CDR3, 45 bases in frame from the first base. Via the germline V gene, CDR1 is SNHLY and CDR2 FYNNEI. V and J are truncated by 4 bases and 2 bases respectively, leaving an intervening sequence of 12 bases. These data originate in a study of early stage breast cancer tumors (dated by TCRdb to between 2016 and 2019). A note on the overall study: Of the 15 or so invasive breast tumors, twelve were found to be estrogen receptor-positive, progesterone receptor-positive and HER2-negative. Of the approximately 12 ER+/PR+/HER2- tumors, eight were classified as invasive ductal carcinomas and four as invasive lobular carcinomas. On average, each sample got 7.5 to 10-fold read coverage. A total of 2 million to 3 million templates, representing 850,000 to 1,400,000 unique clonotypes, were detected across all samples.

Each sample was amplified as two independent genomic DNA replicates: approximately 0.49 ug for blood and about 1.4 ug for tumor or normal breast. TCRB sequencing of genomic DNA was carried out with the ImmunoSeq Intro kit according to the manufacturer's instructions. For absolute quantification, the approximately 30-cycle multiplex PCR included proprietary primers along with spike-in control sequences. Single-end 150-bp reads were used to sequence an 87-bp fragment covering the CDR3 and the flanking V and J genes. Each lane of an Illumina MiSeq using version 3.0 chemistry carried seven multiplexed samples, with two replicates per sample. The source study handled its data this way. The vendor's proprietary pipeline processed the raw data and merged both replicates into a single result for each sample. A clonotype was defined as productive rearrangements that share the same V-gene family, CDR3 amino acid sequence and J-gene segment. Clonality was calculated as 1 minus the normalized Shannon entropy (Pielou evenness) of TCRB abundances. To estimate T cell density, the total number of templates was divided by the number of input cells, which was inferred from the amount of DNA input. Recon was used with default parameters to estimate total repertoire diversity and clonality. Clonotypes with over 0.1% abundance in tumor and at least 32-fold higher abundance in tumor than in normal breast were defined as tumor-enriched. The immuneACCESS repertoire file appears here via TCRdb, limited to in-frame rearrangements. These files lack a portion of the clones; in checked studies, under half of the deficit traces to unresolved V genes, and the cause of the others is not known. The D gene and trimming were derived from the DNA, and the V and J assignments and clone size from that table. The sample table contains about 30,000 clones; only one count was recorded for roughly two thirds of them. The ten top clones hold around 33% of the sample.

The study profiled bulk TCR beta-chain repertoires in matched peripheral blood, tumor and adjacent normal breast tissue taken from over 15 patients with early-stage breast cancer. Before surgery, about 4.5-11 mL of whole blood was collected into EDTA tubes and then processed within 2 hours. Ficoll-Paque centrifugation in SepMate-50 tubes was used to isolate peripheral blood mononuclear cells. PBMCs were cryopreserved in approximately 90% FBS with about 10% DMSO in aliquots of about 1.8 to 4.5 million cells and stored in liquid nitrogen. The Qiagen AllPrep DNA/RNA Mini kit was used to extract genomic DNA. The paper as a whole reports these results and caveats: Enriched TCRB sequences shared across patients were found to be mostly commonly generated sequences that were unlikely to play an important role in the tumor microenvironment. Chain pairing and functional markers such as CD4, CD8 and FOXP3 were missed by bulk genomic DNA sequencing of unsorted cells. Compared with adjacent normal breast tissue, tumors had higher clonality and roughly 2.4-fold greater T cell density. Analysis by tumor subtype was prevented by the small cohort size. Repertoires from blood and normal breast were more alike than repertoires from blood and tumor, and in about 85% of the 16 patients, comparing each tissue with blood separated tumor from normal.

Sample: blood. The sequence was obtained from a person aged 45 to 59 with breast cancer. Recombination joined TRBV2 with TRBJ1-3; the D gene is perhaps TRBD1, from 6 matching bases. The DNA sequence is TGTGCCAGCAGTGCCCCAGGGGCAACTGGAAACACCATATATTTT. It is translated as CASSAPGATGNTIYF.